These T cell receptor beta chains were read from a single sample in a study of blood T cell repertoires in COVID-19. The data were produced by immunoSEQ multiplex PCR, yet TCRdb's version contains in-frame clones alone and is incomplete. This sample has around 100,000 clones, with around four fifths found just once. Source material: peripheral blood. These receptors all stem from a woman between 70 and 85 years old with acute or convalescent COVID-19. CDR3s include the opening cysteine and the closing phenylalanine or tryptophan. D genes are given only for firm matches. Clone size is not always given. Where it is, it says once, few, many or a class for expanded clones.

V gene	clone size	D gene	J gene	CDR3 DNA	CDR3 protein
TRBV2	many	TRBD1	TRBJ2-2	TGTGCCAGCAGTGAGGGGACAGGCCAGACCGGGGAGCTGTTTTTT	CASSEGTGQTGELFF
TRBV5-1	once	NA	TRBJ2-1	TGCGCCAGCAGCTTGGCCGACAGTCGCCTCTACAATGAGCAGTTCTTC	CASSLADSRLYNEQFF
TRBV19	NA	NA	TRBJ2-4	TGTGCCAGTAGCGATGGGGCGTCCAAAAACATTCAGTACTTC	CASSDGASKNIQYF
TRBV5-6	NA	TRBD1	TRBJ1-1	TGTGCCAGCAGCCGTGACAGGGGGCTTACTGAAGCTTTCTTT	CASSRDRGLTEAFF
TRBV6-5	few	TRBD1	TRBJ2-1	TGTGCCAGCAGAGACCGGGACAGGGGCAGAGAAGAGCAGTTCTTC	CASRDRDRGREEQFF
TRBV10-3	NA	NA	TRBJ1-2	TGTGCCATCAGGGGCGAGAGAACCTATGGCTACACCTTC	CAIRGERTYGYTF
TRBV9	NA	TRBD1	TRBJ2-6	TGTGCCAGCAGCGGACCGGGACAGGGAAACGTCCTGACTTTC	CASSGPGQGNVLTF
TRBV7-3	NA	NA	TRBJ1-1	TGTGCCAGCAGCTCGACCGAGGGCACTGAAGCTTTCTTT	CASSSTEGTEAFF
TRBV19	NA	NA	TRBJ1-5	TGTGCCAGTAGTATCGGTCAGGACTATCAGCCCCAGCATTTT	CASSIGQDYQPQHF
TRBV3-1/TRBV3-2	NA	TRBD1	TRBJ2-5	TGTGCCAGCAGCCAAGAAACAGGGGTCTCGAAGACCCAGTACTTC	CASSQETGVSKTQYF
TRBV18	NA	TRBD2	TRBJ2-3	TGTGCCAGCTCCCGGGGCCCTAGCGGGCCCGGGCCCACAGATACGCAGTATTTT	CASSRGPSGPGPTDTQYF